One TCR beta chain is described in this entry. This entry belongs to a study of blood T cell repertoires in COVID-19. Looking at the study overall: Collection of acute and convalescent COVID-19 samples took place in the United States, Italy and Spain. Sources were T cells, B-cell-depleted T cells, or PBMCs; the material itself was cDNA or gDNA.

In the original processing: Cell counts per sample came from amplifying reference gene primers. TCRdb's copy holds only in-frame clones and misses some; the assay was immunoSEQ multiplex PCR. V and J calls and clone size are as listed in that table; D and trimming were resolved from the DNA. The table lists some 120,000 clones, about 80% of them singletons. V lost 0 bases and J lost 1; bases outside the gene matches: 8. Germline CDR1 reads SGHTS; CDR2 reads YDEGEE. The CDR3 runs 18 residues. This TCR was sampled from a man between 65 and 85 years old with active or convalescent COVID-19. The sequenced sample consisted of peripheral blood. The chain is built from TRBV5-8 and TRBJ2-3; TRBD2 aligns across 10 bases. DNA of the CDR3: TGTGCCAGCAGCTTGGGTCTAGCGGGAGCCGGGGGCACAGATACGCAGTATTTT. As protein: CASSLGLAGAGGTDTQYF.